A single sample is the source of the 24 T cell receptor beta chains below, sequenced in a study of shared clonotypes between healthy human individuals (dated by TCRdb to about 2020). The library was prepared using the immunoSEQ multiplex PCR assay. TCRdb took this table from immuneACCESS and kept in-frame rearrangements with V and J called. Such tables lack part of the clones; where checked against another copy, unresolved V genes explain under half of the gap, and the rest is unexplained. In all, the sample holds 450,000 to 500,000 clones, and 60% to 80% of those were seen once. The top ten clonotypes cover 12% of the sample. Sequenced input: PBMCs. The receptors here all came from a woman in her thirties or forties in good health. Some clones in this sample may be carry-over from other donors' samples.

The chain uses TRBV28 and TRBJ2-7; possibly TRBD2 for D (6 bases). V was pared by 5 bases and J by 3 bases, with 11 bases between. Germline V gene data show CDR1 as MDHEN and CDR2 as SYDVKM. This CDR3 is built from 13 residues. DNA of the CDR3: TGTGCCAGCAGTCCCCGGGGGAACTACGAGCAGTACTTC. Protein: CASSPRGNYEQYF.

The chain recombines TRBV19 with TRBJ1-1, with TRBD1 matching over 7 bases. CDR3 size: 14 residues. V was pared by 4 bases and J by 8 bases, with 10 bases of the junction left unmatched. Germline assignment: CDR1 LNHDA and CDR2 SQIVND (reference sequence). CDR3 nucleotide sequence: TGTGCCAGTAGTAAAGGACAGGCGAGCTTAGAAGCTTTCTTT. Protein sequence: CASSKGQASLEAFF.

The rearrangement links TRBV4-3 to TRBJ2-7, with TRBD1 matching 8 bases. The length of the CDR3 is 16 residues. V trimming: 0 bases; J trimming: 3 bases; junction bases outside the gene matches: 7. Looked up from germline, CDR1 is LGHNA and CDR2 is YSLEER. The CDR3 nucleotides are TGCGCCAGCAGCCAAGATCTTGGACAGGGACACTACGAGCAGTACTTC. It is translated as CASSQDLGQGHYEQYF.

The genes are TRBV29-1 and TRBJ2-1; tentative D call: TRBD1 (7 bases). V lost 5 bases, J lost 2 bases, and 13 bases lay in between. CDR3 length equals 14 residues. CDR1 SQVTM and CDR2 ANQGSEA come from the germline V gene. The CDR3: CSVQGVAAYNEQFF. CDR3 sequence (DNA): TGCAGCGTTCAGGGGGTAGCGGCCTACAATGAGCAGTTCTTC.

The chain couples TRBV4-2 to TRBJ2-5, with 9 bases matching TRBD2. CDR3 length equals 15 residues. V trimming: 5 bases; J trimming: 6 bases; junction bases outside the gene matches: 10. Germline V lookup: CDR1 LGHNA, CDR2 YNFKEQ. CDR3 DNA: TGTGCCAGCAGCTTGGTCGGCGGACTAGCGAAGACCCAGTACTTC. It translates to CASSLVGGLAKTQYF.

In regard to this clone: The junction shows a germline mismatch at one end, possibly a read error. The same CDR3 arises from other DNA sequences in this sample as well. The chain's CDR3 is CASRPGTRNTEAFF. The CDR3 coding sequence is TGTGCCAGCAGGCCCGGTACAAGGAACACTGAAGCCTTCTTT. J is TRBJ1-1 and V is TRBV6-5; D is ambiguous. The CDR3 length is 14 residues. Germline-derived CDR1 and CDR2 are MNHEY and SVGAGI.

In this sample, this clone turned up once. The chain employs TRBV5-5 and TRBJ2-5, with TRBD1 as a possible D gene (6 bases). The CDR3 runs to 15 residues. Germline V gene sequence: CDR1 SGHKS, CDR2 YYEKEE (reference sequence). Trimming took off 4 bases at V and 2 bases at J, with 15 bases between the two ends. CDR3 amino acids: CASSHPGQGQETQYF. The DNA for the CDR3 is TGTGCCAGCAGCCATCCGGGTCAGGGGCAAGAGACCCAGTACTTC.

This chain links TRBV7-6 with TRBJ2-3; no firm D call. The CDR3 contains 12 residues. With 2 bases removed from V and 4 bases from J, the gap between germline ends came to 4 bases. CDR1 SGHVS and CDR2 FNYEAQ come from the germline V gene. The DNA of the CDR3 is TGTGCCAGCAGCTTAAGGGCAGATACGCAGTATTTT. Protein: CASSLRADTQYF.

About this clone: At one boundary the junction diverges from the germline segment, which might be a read error. The V and J genes are TRBV7-7 and TRBJ2-5; perhaps TRBD2 as D (6 bases). Germline V gene data show CDR1 as SSHAT and CDR2 as FNYEAQ (reference sequence). The length of the CDR3 is 15 residues. As DNA, the CDR3 is TGTGCTAGCAGCTTAGGAGGGGCCAACCCTGGGACCCAGTACTTC. It is translated as CASSLGGANPGTQYF.

The chain carries TRBV5-1 and TRBJ2-3; 9 bases align to TRBD2. Per germline, CDR1 SGHRS and CDR2 YFSETQ. The CDR3 is 15 residues long. The V segment lost 4 bases and the J segment 5 bases; nucleotides outside the gene matches: 8. CDR3 coding DNA: TGCGCCAGCAGCGCAGTAGCGGGAGATGTAGATACGCAGTATTTT. Translation gives CASSAVAGDVDTQYF.

J is TRBJ1-2 and V is TRBV5-5; no clear D. In germline, CDR1 is SGHKS, CDR2 YYEKEE (reference sequence). Trimming stripped 5 bases from V and 2 bases from J, with 16 bases between. This CDR3 has 15 residues. CDR3 sequence (DNA): TGTGCCAGCAGTTCCCCAACTCGGAAAAACTATGGCTACACCTTC. It yields the protein CASSSPTRKNYGYTF.

V and J are TRBV27 and TRBJ2-7; TRBD2 is a possible D gene (6 bases). Trimming removed 4 bases from V and 2 bases from J, with 15 bases in between. Looked up from germline, CDR1 is MNHEY and CDR2 is SMNVEV (reference sequence). The CDR3 extends over 15 amino acids. The CDR3 nucleotides read TGTGCCAGCAGTTGGTCAGGGACTGGGCCCTACGAGCAGTACTTC. This codes for CASSWSGTGPYEQYF.

The rearrangement uses TRBV30 and TRBJ2-5; the D is unclear. Germline lookup yields CDR1 GTSNPN and CDR2 SVGIG (reference sequence). CDR3 length: 13 amino acids. Trimming removed 3 bases from V and 5 bases from J, with 13 bases in between. This chain's CDR3 is CAWSRGIRETQYF. CDR3 in DNA: TGTGCCTGGAGCCGCGGAATACGGGAGACCCAGTACTTC.

This sequence joins TRBV7-6 and TRBJ2-7; D unresolved. Germline V gives CDR1 SGHVS, CDR2 FNYEAQ. The V end lost 1 base, the J end lost 4 bases, and 17 bases lay between the germline ends. CDR3 size: 16 residues. The CDR3 DNA follows: TGTGCCAGCAGCTTAGGCGCCCCGGAAAGTGATTACGAGCAGTACTTC. It codes for CASSLGAPESDYEQYF. The whole variable domain, remainder taken from reference TRBV7-6 and TRBJ2-7, is GAGVSQSPRYKVTKRGQDVALRCDPISGHVSLYWYRQALGQGPEFLTYFNYEAQQDKSGLPNDRFSAERPEGSISTLTIQRTEQRDSAMYRCASSLGAPESDYEQYFGPGTRLTVT.

Details on this clone: Other nucleotide sequences from this sample produce the same CDR3. The V gene is TRBV30, the J gene TRBJ1-5; no definite D call. V lost 0 bases and J 5 bases, leaving 8 bases between the germline ends. CDR1 GTSNPN and CDR2 SVGIG come from the germline V gene (reference sequence). The CDR3 runs 13 residues. The CDR3 loop reads CAWSVKGDQPQHF. CDR3 in DNA: TGTGCCTGGAGTGTAAAAGGAGATCAGCCCCAGCATTTT.

J is TRBJ1-2 and V is TRBV11-2, with a tentative D call TRBD1 (6 bases). The length of the CDR3 is 16 residues. Germline V gives CDR1 SGHAT, CDR2 FQNNGV. V lost 4 bases and J 0 bases, leaving 15 bases between the germline ends. In DNA form, the CDR3 reads TGTGCCAGCAGCTCCTCCCAGGGGATATCTAACTATGGCTACACCTTC. This sequence encodes CASSSSQGISNYGYTF.

This chain connects TRBV5-1 to TRBJ2-7; 7 bases are shared with TRBD1. This CDR3 contains 14 residues. Germline V gives CDR1 SGHRS, CDR2 YFSETQ. V lost 4 bases to trimming and J lost 4 bases; unmatched junction nucleotides: 8. CDR3 residues: CASSLGQPGYEQYF. In DNA, the CDR3 is TGCGCCAGCAGCCTGGGACAGCCGGGGTACGAGCAGTACTTC.

This sequence joins TRBV7-9 and TRBJ2-1, with a possible D match to TRBD2 (5 bases). Trimming removed 5 bases at V and 2 bases at J, with 13 bases between. Per germline, CDR1 SEHNR and CDR2 FQNEAQ (reference sequence). The CDR3 sequence is 15 residues long. The CDR3 loop reads CASSRSGSPYNEQFF. Written as DNA, the CDR3 is TGTGCCAGCAGCCGAAGCGGTTCCCCCTACAATGAGCAGTTCTTC.

The J gene is TRBJ2-3, the V gene TRBV18; tentatively, D is TRBD1 or TRBD2 (5 bases each). Trimming took off 1 base at V and 6 bases at J, with 17 bases between the two ends. The CDR3 has 16 residues. Per germline, CDR1 KGHSH and CDR2 LQKENI. CDR3 protein: CASSPRGADPRDTQYF. CDR3 nucleotides: TGTGCCAGCTCACCACGAGGGGCGGACCCCAGGGATACGCAGTATTTT.

On this clone itself: The same CDR3 also results from other DNA sequences found in this sample. The chain combines TRBV5-1 with TRBJ2-7; possibly TRBD1 for D (7 bases). CDR1 and CDR2 from the germline V gene are SGHRS and YFSETQ. CDR3 length: 18 residues. Trimming stripped 0 bases from V and 4 bases from J, with 23 bases between. CDR3 sequence (DNA): TGCGCCAGCAGCTTGGTAAGCGTGTCAGGGGGAGGAAAGTACGAGCAGTACTTC. It yields the protein CASSLVSVSGGGKYEQYF.

Written as DNA, the CDR3 is TGTGCCAGTAGTGCAGAGGACAGGGTTCGTGGCTACACCTTC. Translation gives CASSAEDRVRGYTF. This chain connects TRBV19 to TRBJ1-2; the match to TRBD1 covers 8 bases. V was pared by 5 bases and J by 7 bases, with 9 bases of the junction left unmatched. This CDR3 has 14 residues. CDR1 LNHDA and CDR2 SQIVND come from the germline V gene (reference sequence).

The chain recombines TRBV18 with TRBJ2-7; 8 bases match TRBD2. CDR1 is KGHSH, CDR2 LQKENI, per germline. The CDR3 is 16 amino acids. This CDR3 is CAFSGIGLGRFYEQYF. Written as DNA, the CDR3 is TGTGCATTTAGCGGGATAGGCTTAGGGAGATTCTACGAGCAGTACTTC.

This clone was found a few times. The V gene is TRBV11-2, the J gene TRBJ2-3; D is ambiguous. The CDR3 is 13 residues long. Germline loops: CDR1 SGHAT, CDR2 FQNNGV. V was trimmed by 4 bases and J by 5 bases, leaving 10 bases between them. As DNA, the CDR3 is TGTGCCAGCAGCTCCTCAACCGGAGATACGCAGTATTTT. Encoded protein: CASSSSTGDTQYF.

This clone was counted between two and nine times. The V and J genes are TRBV5-1 and TRBJ1-2, with TRBD1 as a possible D gene (6 bases). The V end was cut by 4 bases, the J end by 7 bases, with 20 bases between. The CDR3 runs to 15 residues. CDR1 SGHRS and CDR2 YFSETQ come from the germline V gene. The CDR3 region has the DNA TGCGCCAGCAGCCCGGGGACATTGGCTTCTGGTGGCTACACCTTC. Translation: CASSPGTLASGGYTF.